The rows below give T cell receptor beta chains drawn from one sample of a study of T cell changes during pregnancy in multiple sclerosis. Data came from immunoSEQ multiplex PCR; TCRdb stores just in-frame clones and leaves some out. The sample records 10,000 to 15,000 clones, just under 95% being singletons. Sample: CD4+ T cells from peripheral blood mononuclear cells, taken before pregnancy. Source of these receptors: a female donor with multiple sclerosis, enrolled in a pregnancy study. Each CDR3 is given with its conserved first and last residue. D genes are given only for firm matches. Clone size is stated in some rows and not others, as once, few, many or a class when expanded.

V gene: TRBV13; D gene: TRBD1; clone size: NA; J gene: TRBJ1-1; CDR3 DNA: TGTGCCAGCAGCCCGACAGGGGTGAACACTGAAGCTTTCTTT; CDR3 protein: CASSPTGVNTEAFF
V gene: TRBV5-1; D gene: NA; clone size: once; J gene: TRBJ2-5; CDR3 DNA: TGCGCCAGCACCCCCGAAGGGGGAACAGGGTACCAAGAGACCCAGTACTTC; CDR3 protein: CASTPEGGTGYQETQYF
V gene: TRBV7-2; D gene: NA; clone size: NA; J gene: TRBJ2-3; CDR3 DNA: TGTGCCAGCAGCCCGGGACTGAACGTCCATACGCAGTATTTT; CDR3 protein: CASSPGLNVHTQYF
V gene: TRBV5-1; D gene: NA; clone size: NA; J gene: TRBJ2-5; CDR3 DNA: TGCGCCAGCAGCGTATCGACGGGTGCCAACCAAGAGACCCAGTACTTC; CDR3 protein: CASSVSTGANQETQYF
V gene: TRBV2; D gene: TRBD1; clone size: NA; J gene: TRBJ1-1; CDR3 DNA: TGTGCCAGCAGTGAAGAGGGACAGGGGATAATTATGAACACTGAAGCTTTCTTT; CDR3 protein: CASSEEGQGIIMNTEAFF
V gene: TRBV14; D gene: NA; clone size: NA; J gene: TRBJ2-7; CDR3 DNA: TGTGCCAGCAGCCATAGCTACGAGCAGTACTTC; CDR3 protein: CASSHSYEQYF
V gene: TRBV2; D gene: NA; clone size: NA; J gene: TRBJ1-4; CDR3 DNA: TGTGCCAGCAGTGAAGACAGACATAATGAAAAACTGTTTTTT; CDR3 protein: CASSEDRHNEKLFF
V gene: TRBV5-1; D gene: TRBD1; clone size: NA; J gene: TRBJ1-1; CDR3 DNA: TGCGCCAGCAGCTTGTTGGACAGGGGCACTGAAGCTTTCTTT; CDR3 protein: CASSLLDRGTEAFF
V gene: TRBV30; D gene: TRBD1; clone size: once; J gene: TRBJ1-4; CDR3 DNA: TGTGCCTGGGATAGACAGGGAACTGAAAAACTGTTTTTT; CDR3 protein: CAWDRQGTEKLFF
V gene: TRBV5-8; D gene: NA; clone size: NA; J gene: TRBJ1-2; CDR3 DNA: TGTGCCAGCAGCTTGGCCGGGGTAGCTAACTATGGCTACACCTTC; CDR3 protein: CASSLAGVANYGYTF
V gene: TRBV27; D gene: TRBD2; clone size: once; J gene: TRBJ2-2; CDR3 DNA: TGTGCCAGCAGTCCGGGGGGGCGTAACACCGGGGAGCTGTTTTTT; CDR3 protein: CASSPGGRNTGELFF
V gene: TRBV10-3; D gene: NA; clone size: few; J gene: TRBJ1-5; CDR3 DNA: TGTGCCATCAGTACAGATAGCAATCAGCCCCAGCATTTT; CDR3 protein: CAISTDSNQPQHF
V gene: TRBV6-1; D gene: TRBD1; clone size: NA; J gene: TRBJ1-2; CDR3 DNA: TGTGCCAGCAGTGAAAAGGGGGCGACGGGAAATGGCTACACCTTC; CDR3 protein: CASSEKGATGNGYTF
V gene: TRBV1; D gene: NA; clone size: NA; J gene: TRBJ1-5; CDR3 DNA: TGCACCAGCAGCCAAGAAGGGGGGGAAGATCAGCCCCAGCATTTT; CDR3 protein: CTSSQEGGEDQPQHF
V gene: TRBV19; D gene: NA; clone size: NA; J gene: TRBJ2-1; CDR3 DNA: TGTGCCAGTAGTATTCCCCCCCGCGATGAGCAGTTCTTC; CDR3 protein: CASSIPPRDEQFF
V gene: TRBV7-9; D gene: NA; clone size: NA; J gene: TRBJ2-2; CDR3 DNA: TGTGCCAGCAGCTTTGGGGCGACCGGGGAGCTGTTTTTT; CDR3 protein: CASSFGATGELFF
V gene: TRBV2; D gene: TRBD1; clone size: once; J gene: TRBJ2-7; CDR3 DNA: TGTGCCAGCAGGGCACGACAGGGCCAAATCTACGAGCAGTACTTC; CDR3 protein: CASRARQGQIYEQYF
V gene: TRBV5-4; D gene: TRBD2; clone size: NA; J gene: TRBJ2-1; CDR3 DNA: TGTGCCAGCAGCTCCCCCCTAGCGGGGGGGCGGGGTGAGCAGTTCTTC; CDR3 protein: CASSSPLAGGRGEQFF
V gene: TRBV11-3; D gene: NA; clone size: NA; J gene: TRBJ2-1; CDR3 DNA: TGTGCCAGCAGCTTAAGGGGGGGCCTGTACAATGAGCAGTTCTTC; CDR3 protein: CASSLRGGLYNEQFF
V gene: TRBV23-1; D gene: NA; clone size: NA; J gene: TRBJ2-1; CDR3 DNA: TGCGCCAGCAGTCAACTTCGTCAGGGAGGTGAATTGTCCTACAATGAGCAGTTCTTC; CDR3 protein: CASSQLRQGGELSYNEQFF
V gene: TRBV19; D gene: NA; clone size: NA; J gene: TRBJ2-7; CDR3 DNA: TGTGCCAGTAGTGGGGACAAGAGGGGGGAGCAGTACTTC; CDR3 protein: CASSGDKRGEQYF
V gene: TRBV29-1; D gene: NA; clone size: NA; J gene: TRBJ1-3; CDR3 DNA: TGCAGCGTTGGATACGGGGGTGGAAACACCATATATTTT; CDR3 protein: CSVGYGGGNTIYF
V gene: TRBV30; D gene: NA; clone size: NA; J gene: TRBJ2-1; CDR3 DNA: TGTGCCTGGAAGTCAGGGGTCCCCTACAATGAGCAGTTCTTC; CDR3 protein: CAWKSGVPYNEQFF
V gene: TRBV7-3; D gene: NA; clone size: NA; J gene: TRBJ2-1; CDR3 DNA: TGTGCCAGCAGCTTAACGAGGCTCGACAATGAGCAGTTCTTC; CDR3 protein: CASSLTRLDNEQFF